A single sample is the source of the 17 T cell receptor beta chains below, sequenced in a study of T-cell reconstitution after alpha-beta-depleted transplantation in children. The authors prepared the TCRbeta library with unique molecular identifiers. TCRdb reprocessed the PCR reads via MiXCR and lists one record per CDR3 protein. The profile shows approximately 47,000 distinct CDR3 sequences, roughly half of them singletons. The sample here was peripheral blood, taken before TCRalphabeta/CD19-depleted stem cell transplant. These receptors all come from a boy under two years old with SCID, due to receive a stem cell transplant.

This sequence joins TRBV6-1 and TRBJ2-3; 13 positions agree with TRBD2. The V segment lost 8 bases and the J segment 0 bases; nucleotides outside the gene matches: 5. CDR3 length: 16 residues. Per germline, CDR1 MNHNS and CDR2 SASEGT. The CDR3 here is CASQWTSGGSTDTQYF. The CDR3 DNA reads as TGTGCCAGCCAATGGACTAGCGGGGGAAGCACAGATACGCAGTATTTT.

This clonotype was seen ten or more times. The V call is TRBV12-3 or TRBV12-4, the J call TRBJ1-2; D uncertain. Deletions cut 2 bases from V and 4 bases from J, with 8 bases between. This CDR3 is built from 13 residues. For the CDR3, the DNA is TGTGCCAGCAGTTTACAGGAGACCTATGGCTACACCTTC. Protein sequence: CASSLQETYGYTF.

The table lists this clonotype with a few counts. V is TRBV5-1 and J is TRBJ2-3; TRBD1 is a possible D gene (5 bases). CDR1 and CDR2 (germline): SGHRS, YFSETQ. Trimming took 0 bases from V and 4 from J, leaving 9 bases between them. This CDR3 is 14 amino acids long. The CDR3 DNA follows: TGCGCCAGCAGCTTGGCACAGGTGGCAGATACGCAGTATTTT. Translation: CASSLAQVADTQYF.

The rearrangement joins TRBV20-1 to TRBJ2-1; D is unresolved. The V gene's germline CDR1 is DFQATT and CDR2 SNEGSKA (reference sequence). This CDR3 has 14 amino acids. Deletions cut 0 bases from V and 8 bases from J, with 14 bases between. This CDR3 is CSARDSMVAHEQFF. As DNA, the CDR3 is TGCAGTGCTAGAGATAGTATGGTAGCCCATGAGCAGTTCTTC.

V is TRBV7-2 and J is TRBJ2-3, with 7 bases that match TRBD2. J was trimmed by 2 bases and V by 3 bases; bases with no gene match: 5. The V gene's germline CDR1 is SGHTA and CDR2 FQGNSA. This CDR3 has 15 residues. CDR3 loop: CASSFTSEVTDTQYF. In nucleotides, the CDR3 is TGTGCCAGCAGCTTCACTAGCGAAGTCACAGATACGCAGTATTTT.

The rearrangement uses TRBV20-1 and TRBJ2-3, with 9 nucleotides matching TRBD2. CDR1 DFQATT and CDR2 SNEGSKA come from the germline V gene (reference sequence). The length of the CDR3 is 18 residues. CDR3 sequence (DNA): TGCATTGCCCTACGTGGGTTAGCGGGGGCTACTAGCACAGATACGCAGTATTTT. Amino acids: CIALRGLAGATSTDTQYF.

In the case of this clonotype: The junction does not match germline at one end; this may be a read error. The rearrangement uses TRBV6-5 and TRBJ2-3; 9 nucleotides align to TRBD2. The germline CDR1 and CDR2 sequences are MNHEY and SVGAGI. The CDR3 is made up of 16 amino acids. CDR3 amino acids: CASSDSERGARDTQYF. Written as DNA, the CDR3 is TGTGCCAGCAGTGACTCAGAGCGGGGGGCGCGAGATACGCAGTATTTT.

This clonotype was detected ten times or more. V gene TRBV20-1 combines with J gene TRBJ1-1; weak D call: TRBD1 (5 bases). Deletions cut 1 base from V and 3 bases from J, with 6 bases between. The CDR3 contains 12 residues. Germline assignment: CDR1 DFQATT and CDR2 SNEGSKA (reference sequence). The CDR3 DNA sequence: TGCAGTGCTAGAGTGGGGGACACTGAAGCTTTCTTT. Its protein is CSARVGDTEAFF.

This chain joins TRBV12-3 or TRBV12-4 and TRBJ2-2; 9 nucleotides agree with TRBD2. The CDR3 sequence is 16 residues long. V was clipped by 1 base and J by 1 base; unmatched bases: 1. CDR3 sequence: CASSLGAGGNTGELFF. Written as DNA, the CDR3 is TGTGCCAGCAGTTTAGGAGCGGGGGGGAACACCGGGGAGCTGTTTTTT.

The chain combines TRBV20-1 with TRBJ2-3; 10 nucleotides match TRBD2. The CDR3 contains 15 residues. J lost 5 bases, V lost 3 bases, and 8 bases had no gene match. Germline CDR1 and CDR2: DFQATT and SNEGSKA (reference sequence). CDR3 in amino acids: CSARLTSGILDTQYF. CDR3 bases: TGCAGTGCTAGGTTAACTAGCGGGATTCTAGATACGCAGTATTTT.

The CDR3 DNA sequence: TGTGCCAGCAGCTTTAGGGGCGTGAACACTGAAGCTTTCTTT. It encodes CASSFRGVNTEAFF. This chain connects TRBV7-9 to TRBJ1-1; TRBD1 is a possible D gene (5 bases). Trimming took 3 bases from V and 0 from J, leaving 8 bases between them. Germline-derived CDR1 and CDR2 are SEHNR and FQNEAQ (reference sequence). The CDR3 sequence is 14 residues long.

CDR3 residues: CASSLTGLNTEAFF. CDR3 bases: TGCGCCAGCAGCTTGACGGGTCTGAACACTGAAGCTTTCTTT. The chain has TRBV5-1 and TRBJ1-1; D is uncertain. The CDR3 is 14 amino acids. The ends were cut back, 1 base at V and 0 bases at J, with 7 bases in the middle. Germline CDR1 reads SGHRS; CDR2 reads YFSETQ.

This clonotype was seen repeatedly, ten times or more. The chain joins TRBV20-1 to TRBJ2-5; 10 positions match TRBD2. The CDR3 consists of 15 residues. Germline V lookup: CDR1 DFQATT, CDR2 SNEGSKA (reference sequence). V shed 0 bases and J 7 bases; nucleotides not matched to a gene: 8. The CDR3 loop reads CSARDGSGGSGTQYF. The CDR3 region has the DNA TGCAGTGCTAGAGATGGTAGCGGGGGGTCTGGGACCCAGTACTTC.

The chain combines TRBV5-5 with TRBJ2-7; 10 bases line up with TRBD1. The CDR3 extends over 14 amino acids. After removal of 4 bases from V and 4 bases from J, the junction contained 5 bases not matched to a gene. CDR1 and CDR2 from the germline V gene are SGHKS and YYEKEE (reference sequence). CDR3 in amino acids: CASSPGTGVYEQYF. In DNA, the CDR3 is TGTGCCAGCAGCCCCGGGACAGGGGTTTACGAGCAGTACTTC.

This clonotype was found many times. The chain is built from TRBV12-3 or TRBV12-4 and TRBJ2-7, with 8 bases identical to TRBD2. J lost 4 bases, V lost 6 bases, and 26 bases had no gene match. The CDR3 is 20 amino acids. The CDR3, as DNA: TGTGCCAGCAGCCTGCCCGACTTGACAAGGCCGGGAGGGTCTTTGTACGAGCAGTACTTC. Translated, it gives CASSLPDLTRPGGSLYEQYF.

In its sample, this clonotype was seen many times. The DNA of the CDR3 is TGCAGTGCTAGAGAGAGCACGGGGGCGCGGGATACACCCCTCCACTTT. This encodes CSARESTGARDTPLHF. The chain links TRBV20-1 to TRBJ1-6; D is perhaps TRBD1 (6 bases). Germline V gives CDR1 DFQATT, CDR2 SNEGSKA (reference sequence). Deletions cut 0 bases from V and 11 bases from J, with 20 bases between. CDR3 size: 16 residues.

Only a few counts were recorded for this clonotype. The chain uses TRBV6-5 and TRBJ1-2; D might be TRBD1 (5 bases). V gave up 0 bases and J gave up 2 bases, with 7 bases separating them. Per the germline V gene, CDR1 is MNHEY and CDR2 is SVGAGI. The CDR3 contains 14 residues. In DNA form, the CDR3 reads TGTGCCAGCAGTTACTCGAAGGGGAACTATGGCTACACCTTC. Protein sequence: CASSYSKGNYGYTF.